Following are 27 T cell receptor beta chains from one sample sequenced in a study of pediatric ulcerative colitis. One to two pinch biopsies were taken from the rectum during colonoscopy. Clones were read by immunoSEQ multiplex PCR, and TCRdb kept only the in-frame ones, dropping some. The repertoire holds tens of thousands of clones, 60% to 85% seen once, with approximately 9% in the top ten. The material sequenced was gut tissue. These receptors all stem from a boy younger than 18 with severe ulcerative colitis.

The chain uses TRBV6-5 and TRBJ1-1, with D uncertain. The V end was cut by 7 bases, the J end by 7 bases, with 7 bases between. Germline V gene lookup returns CDR1 MNHEY and CDR2 SVGAGI. The CDR3 runs 10 residues. CDR3 sequence: CASKRGEAFF. The CDR3 region has the DNA TGTGCCAGCAAACGGGGTGAAGCTTTCTTT.

This clone appeared a few times. The conserved final phenylalanine or tryptophan is absent from the CDR3, which likely points to a read error. The chain's CDR3 is CASSLGQLSYNSPLHL. CDR3 coding DNA: TGTGCCAGCAGCTTGGGACAGCTCTCCTATAATTCACCCCTCCACCTT. The chain has TRBV5-6 and TRBJ1-6, with a weak D call TRBD1 (5 bases). CDR3 length equals 16 residues. The ends were cut back, 0 bases at V and 0 bases at J, with 7 bases in the middle. Germline-derived CDR1 and CDR2 are SGHDT and YYEEEE.

The gene calls are TRBV29-1 and TRBJ2-5; 12 bases align to TRBD1. The J call may be wrong; the DNA end is better matched by TRBJ2-7. The CDR3 extends over 14 amino acids. The germline CDR1 and CDR2 sequences are SQVTM and ANQGSEA. The CDR3 spells CSVLPGQGAYEQYF. DNA of the CDR3: TGCAGCGTCCTTCCGGGACAGGGGGCTTACGAGCAGTACTTC.

J is TRBJ1-5 and V is TRBV14, with no clear D. The CDR3 is 13 amino acids. Per the germline V gene, CDR1 is SGHDN and CDR2 is FVKESK. The V gene lost 4 bases and the J gene lost 0 bases, with 4 bases spanning the gap. As DNA, the CDR3 is TGTGCCAGCAGCCCTAGTAGCAATCAGCCCCAGCATTTT. It specifies CASSPSSNQPQHF.

V is TRBV6-6 and J is TRBJ2-7, with D uncertain. Germline loops: CDR1 MNHNY, CDR2 SVGAGI (reference sequence). V lost 6 bases and J lost 2, with 20 bases in between. This CDR3 spans 16 amino acids. Here the CDR3 reads CASSRTVGPLPYEQYF. CDR3 DNA: TGTGCCAGCAGCAGAACCGTGGGCCCCCTCCCCTACGAGCAGTACTTC.

The chain has TRBV6-6 and TRBJ1-4, with 12 bases lining up with TRBD1. V was clipped by 2 bases and J by 5 bases; unmatched bases: 3. The CDR3 runs 16 residues. CDR1 is MNHNY and CDR2 is SVGAGI in the germline V gene (reference sequence). CDR3 coding DNA: TGTGCCAGCAGTTACGGGACAGGGGGCGCGAATGAAAAACTGTTTTTT. Amino acid sequence: CASSYGTGGANEKLFF.

This chain links TRBV5-1 with TRBJ2-5; 10 nucleotides align to TRBD1. V lost 3 bases and J lost 4; bases outside the gene matches: 6. The CDR3 is made up of 15 amino acids. Germline V gene data show CDR1 as SGHRS and CDR2 as YFSETQ. The CDR3 sequence is CASSSGQGMAETQYF. CDR3 sequence (DNA): TGCGCCAGCAGCTCGGGACAGGGGATGGCAGAGACCCAGTACTTC.

This clone is medium-sized within its sample. This chain links TRBV19 with TRBJ2-7, with 7 positions matching TRBD1. The trim removed 5 bases at V and 1 base at J, leaving 5 bases unmatched. This CDR3 contains 14 residues. Germline CDR1 is LNHDA and CDR2 is SQIVND (reference sequence). CDR3 DNA: TGTGCCAGTAGTCGGGACAGCTTTTCCTACGAGCAGTACTTC. Its protein is CASSRDSFSYEQYF.

The chain links TRBV7-3 to TRBJ2-7, with D unclear. This CDR3 is built from 14 residues. V shed 2 bases and J shed 2 bases, with 10 bases lying between them. Germline CDR1 is SGHTA and CDR2 is FQGTGA. CDR3 protein: CASSLGPTTYEQYF. CDR3 nucleotide sequence: TGTGCCAGCAGCTTAGGCCCCACTACCTACGAGCAGTACTTC.

The chain joins TRBV28 to TRBJ1-4; D is perhaps TRBD1 (5 bases). The CDR3 covers 13 residues. Germline loops: CDR1 MDHEN, CDR2 SYDVKM. V lost 5 bases, J lost 17 bases, and 21 bases lay in between. The CDR3 reads CASSRPPGRDFFF. As DNA, the CDR3 is TGTGCCAGCAGTCGACCCCCTGGGAGGGACTTCTTTTTT.

The chain has TRBV7-3 and TRBJ2-1, with D perhaps matching TRBD1 or TRBD2 (5 bases each). V lost 2 bases and J lost 8, with 7 bases in between. The CDR3 totals 12 residues. Germline CDR1 and CDR2: SGHTA and FQGTGA. CDR3 bases: TGTGCCAGCAGCTTATTGGGGGATGAGCAGTTCTTC. It yields the protein CASSLLGDEQFF.

The rearrangement uses TRBV19 and TRBJ1-2, with TRBD1 as a possible D gene (6 bases). Trimming stripped 3 bases from V and 4 bases from J, with 12 bases between. CDR3 length equals 14 residues. CDR1 and CDR2 from the germline V gene are LNHDA and SQIVND (reference sequence). For the CDR3, the DNA is TGTGCCAGTAGTATCCGGGACACAGCCTATGGCTACACCTTC. It codes for CASSIRDTAYGYTF.

The chain uses TRBV6-4 and TRBJ1-2; possible D gene TRBD1, 6 bases. The CDR3 has 13 amino acids. Germline values: CDR1 MRHNA, CDR2 SNTAGT. Deletions cut 6 bases from V and 6 bases from J, with 14 bases between. CDR3: CASSANTGNGYTF. For the CDR3, the DNA is TGTGCCAGCAGCGCAAATACAGGGAATGGCTACACCTTC.

J is TRBJ2-7 and V is TRBV7-2; TRBD2 aligns across 8 bases. The CDR3 is made up of 14 amino acids. Germline V CDR1 and CDR2: SGHTA, FQGNSA. V dropped 4 bases and J dropped 0; count of bases not matched to a gene: 2. CDR3 sequence: CASSSSGYSYEQYF. The CDR3 nucleotides read TGTGCCAGCAGCTCTAGCGGGTACTCCTACGAGCAGTACTTC. The variable domain in full, with the rest retrieved from reference TRBV7-2 and TRBJ2-7, is GAGVSQSPSNKVTEKGKDVELRCDPISGHTALYWYRQSLGQGLEFLIYFQGNSAPDKSGLPSDRFSAERTGGSVSTLTIQRTQQEDSAVYLCASSSSGYSYEQYFGPGTRLTVT.

With respect to this clone: The conserved phenylalanine or tryptophan is not found at the CDR3 terminus, so this likely reflects a read error. The chain uses TRBV2 and TRBJ1-6; D is ambiguous. Germline lookup yields CDR1 SNHLY and CDR2 FYNNEI. The V end was cut by 2 bases, the J end by 10 bases, with 15 bases between. This CDR3 contains 15 residues. The CDR3 DNA reads TGTGCCAGCAGTGAACAACGTCCCCCCGAGTCACCCCTCCACCTT. Translating it yields CASSEQRPPESPLHL.

This chain's CDR3 is CASSTNADRAGTEAFF. The DNA of the CDR3 is TGTGCCAGCTCAACCAATGCGGACAGGGCGGGCACTGAAGCTTTCTTT. This chain joins TRBV18 and TRBJ1-1; 8 bases align to TRBD1. V shed 5 bases, J shed 4 bases, and the junction held 12 bases outside the gene matches. Germline CDR1 reads KGHSH; CDR2 reads LQKENI. The CDR3 is 16 residues long.

The rearrangement joins TRBV19 to TRBJ1-3, with D possibly being TRBD1 (5 bases). Germline-derived CDR1 and CDR2 are LNHDA and SQIVND (reference sequence). V was shortened by 5 bases and J by 1 base, with 18 bases between the two germline ends. The CDR3 consists of 17 residues. The CDR3: CASSPIEAGSSGNTIYF. DNA for the CDR3: TGTGCCAGTAGTCCAATTGAAGCAGGGTCATCTGGAAACACCATATATTTT.

This clone was picked up a small number of times. V and J are TRBV10-3 and TRBJ1-1, with D tentatively TRBD1 (6 bases). Germline V gene lookup returns CDR1 ENHRY and CDR2 SYGVKD. This CDR3 has 15 residues. The V end lost 4 bases, the J end lost 0 bases, and 12 bases lay between the germline ends. The CDR3 reads CAISATGTMNTEAFF. The CDR3 DNA sequence: TGTGCCATCAGTGCTACAGGGACCATGAACACTGAAGCTTTCTTT.

The chain employs TRBV2 and TRBJ2-5; either TRBD1 or TRBD2 may supply D (6 bases each). This CDR3 is built from 15 residues. Trimming took 6 bases from V and 2 from J, leaving 16 bases between them. Germline assignment: CDR1 SNHLY and CDR2 FYNNEI. The CDR3 bases are TGTGCCAGCAGCGAGCTAACAGGGACTCAAGAGACCCAGTACTTC. The encoded protein is CASSELTGTQETQYF.

This clone was counted a few times. For the CDR3, the DNA is TGTGCCAGCAGCCAAGTGGGCGGCGGAGTTCAGCCCCAGCATTTT. Protein sequence: CASSQVGGGVQPQHF. The rearrangement joins TRBV14 to TRBJ1-5; D is ambiguous. The CDR3 runs to 15 residues. CDR1 and CDR2 (germline): SGHDN, FVKESK. Trimming took 1 base from V and 6 from J, leaving 13 bases between them.

V is TRBV2 and J is TRBJ2-1; 8 bases map to TRBD2. The CDR3 is 16 residues long. Germline loops: CDR1 SNHLY, CDR2 FYNNEI. Trimming cost V 6 bases and J 2 bases; bases outside gene matches: 9. CDR3 amino acids: CASSEGLVGTYNEQFF. The CDR3 DNA reads as TGTGCCAGCAGCGAGGGACTAGTGGGAACCTACAATGAGCAGTTCTTC.

This clone came up a few times. The J gene is TRBJ2-7, the V gene TRBV6-1; 7 bases match TRBD1. V was clipped by 8 bases and J by 1 base; unmatched bases: 8. The CDR3 is made up of 14 amino acids. Germline CDR1 is MNHNS and CDR2 is SASEGT. CDR3 in DNA: TGTGCCAGCGGAACGGACAGGAGTTCCTACGAGCAGTACTTC. This codes for CASGTDRSSYEQYF.

The chain's CDR3 is CASSRGTNGEQYF. The CDR3 region has the DNA TGTGCCAGCAGCCGTGGGACAAACGGCGAGCAGTACTTC. The V gene is TRBV11-1, the J gene TRBJ2-7; D perhaps matches TRBD1 (6 bases). The CDR3 contains 13 residues. Per the germline V gene, CDR1 is SGHAT and CDR2 is FQDESV (reference sequence). Trimming took 5 bases from V and 6 from J, leaving 14 bases between them. Drawing the rest from reference TRBV11-1 and TRBJ2-7, the complete variable domain is EAEVAQSPRYKITEKSQAVAFWCDPISGHATLYWYRQILGQGPELLVQFQDESVVDDSQLPKDRFSAERLKGVDSTLKIQPAELGDSAMYLCASSRGTNGEQYFGPGTRLTVT.

The rearrangement uses TRBV19 and TRBJ2-7; D might be TRBD1 (6 bases). V lost 4 bases to trimming and J lost 2 bases, with 15 bases between them. Germline CDR1 is LNHDA and CDR2 is SQIVND (reference sequence). The CDR3 is 15 amino acids. The CDR3 nucleotides read TGTGCCAGTAGTACCGCGGCAGGGGTGGCCTACGAGCAGTACTTC. Its translation: CASSTAAGVAYEQYF. The full variable domain, with the rest looked up from reference TRBV19 and TRBJ2-7, is DGGITQSPKYLFRKEGQNVTLSCEQNLNHDAMYWYRQDPGQGLRLIYYSQIVNDFQKGDIAEGYSVSREKKESFPLTVTSAQKNPTAFYLCASSTAAGVAYEQYFGPGTRLTVT.

The chain joins TRBV18 to TRBJ1-6; 7 nucleotides agree with TRBD1. With 6 bases clipped from V and 6 bases from J, the junction kept 5 bases outside the gene matches. CDR1 is KGHSH and CDR2 is LQKENI in the germline V gene. CDR3 length: 14 amino acids. The DNA of the CDR3 is TGTGCCAGCTCGCCGGGACAGAGTAATTCACCCCTCCACTTT. This codes for CASSPGQSNSPLHF.

This chain's CDR3 is CASSGAGAKNIQYF. CDR3 DNA sequence: TGTGCCAGCAGCGGCGCGGGAGCCAAAAACATTCAGTACTTC. The rearrangement links TRBV28 to TRBJ2-4; maybe TRBD2 (5 bases). The CDR3 is 14 amino acids. V lost 6 bases to trimming and J lost 0 bases, with 9 bases between them. The germline V gene encodes CDR1 MDHEN and CDR2 SYDVKM.

This clone occurred a few times. CDR3: CASKQRAGELFF. The CDR3 nucleotides are TGTGCCAGCAAGCAGCGGGCCGGGGAGCTGTTTTTT. This chain uses TRBV7-2 with TRBJ2-2, with a possible D match to TRBD2 (6 bases). This CDR3 comprises 12 residues. V shed 7 bases and J shed 6 bases, with 9 bases lying between them. Germline-derived CDR1 and CDR2 are SGHTA and FQGNSA.